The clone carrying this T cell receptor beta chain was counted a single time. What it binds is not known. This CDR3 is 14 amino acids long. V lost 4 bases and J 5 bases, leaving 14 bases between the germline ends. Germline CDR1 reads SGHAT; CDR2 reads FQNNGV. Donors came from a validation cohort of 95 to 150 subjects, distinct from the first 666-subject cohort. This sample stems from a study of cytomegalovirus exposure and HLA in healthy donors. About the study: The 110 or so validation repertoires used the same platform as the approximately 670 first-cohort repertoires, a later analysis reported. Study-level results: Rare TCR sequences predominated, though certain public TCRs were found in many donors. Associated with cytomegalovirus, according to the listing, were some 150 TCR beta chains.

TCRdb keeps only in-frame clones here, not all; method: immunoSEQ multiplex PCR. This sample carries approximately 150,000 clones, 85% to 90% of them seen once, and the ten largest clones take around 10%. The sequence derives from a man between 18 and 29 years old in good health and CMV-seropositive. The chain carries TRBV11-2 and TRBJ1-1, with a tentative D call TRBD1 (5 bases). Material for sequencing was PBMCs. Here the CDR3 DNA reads TGTGCCAGCAGCTATCACGGGGGGGGGACTGAAGCTTTCTTT. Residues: CASSYHGGGTEAFF.